These 21 T cell receptor beta chains were sequenced from one sample in a study of blood T cells in healthy people across ages. PCR was performed a second time for roughly 6 to 12 cycles using a sample-barcoded 5' primer and a J-beta primer mix. Using its own MiXCR run on the 5' RACE reads, TCRdb lists one record per CDR3 protein. Of about a million distinct CDR3 sequences detected, just over 50% appear once; the ten largest clones hold about a fifth. Sample: blood. All receptors come from a woman aged 55-70 years in good health.

Regarding this clonotype: The junction shows a germline mismatch at one end, possibly a read error. The CDR3 DNA reads as TGTGCCACCAGCCAGGGGCCAGGTGAGCAGATCTTC. As protein: CATSQGPGEQIF. The chain combines TRBV24-1 with TRBJ2-1; maybe TRBD1 (6 bases). Germline CDR1 reads KGHDR; CDR2 reads SFDVKD. The CDR3 sequence is 12 residues long.

This clonotype was seen a handful of times. The rearrangement links TRBV7-9 to TRBJ2-3; 7 bases line up with TRBD2. The CDR3 loop spans 16 amino acids. Germline V gives CDR1 SEHNR, CDR2 FQNEAQ (reference sequence). V lost 5 bases to trimming and J lost 0 bases; unmatched junction nucleotides: 8. The CDR3 DNA sequence: TGTGCCAGCAGCCCCCTCAGCGGGACTAGCACAGATACGCAGTATTTT. Protein: CASSPLSGTSTDTQYF. Using reference TRBV7-9 and TRBJ2-3 for the parts outside the CDR3, the full variable domain is DTGVSQNPRHKITKRGQNVTFRCDPISEHNRLYWYRQTLGQGPEFLTYFQNEAQLEKSRLLSDRFSAERPKGSFSTLEIQRTEQGDSAMYLCASSPLSGTSTDTQYFGPGTRLTVL.

The chain couples TRBV20-1 to TRBJ2-5; 8 bases align to TRBD2. The V gene's germline CDR1 is DFQATT and CDR2 SNEGSKA (reference sequence). The CDR3 loop spans 17 amino acids. J was trimmed by 2 bases and V by 5 bases; bases with no gene match: 16. CDR3 sequence (DNA): TGCAGTGCTGGACGACCTTATGAGGTAGCGGGACAAGAGACCCAGTACTTC. Amino acid sequence: CSAGRPYEVAGQETQYF.

The rearrangement uses TRBV7-2 and TRBJ2-1, with 8 positions matching TRBD2. The CDR3 sequence is 19 residues long. Germline V gene sequence: CDR1 SGHTA, CDR2 FQGNSA. V was pared by 0 bases and J by 0 bases, with 10 bases of the junction left unmatched. The chain's CDR3 is CASSLAGSGSARSYNEQFF. In DNA form, the CDR3 reads TGTGCCAGCAGCTTAGCTGGGAGCGGGAGTGCTCGCTCCTACAATGAGCAGTTCTTC.

The genes are TRBV20-1 and TRBJ2-1; no reliable D call. V was cut by 1 base and J by 5 bases, with 12 bases left in between. Germline values: CDR1 DFQATT, CDR2 SNEGSKA (reference sequence). The CDR3 consists of 14 residues. CDR3 sequence (DNA): TGCAGTGCTAGAGCCGAGACTGGGCACAATGAGCAGTTCTTC. Translation: CSARAETGHNEQFF.

The chain employs TRBV9 and TRBJ1-2; D unclear. The ends were cut back, 0 bases at V and 6 bases at J, with 21 bases in the middle. Germline loops: CDR1 SGDLS, CDR2 YYNGEE. CDR3 length equals 17 residues. This CDR3 reads CASSVGWRPGGGHGYTF. CDR3 nucleotide sequence: TGTGCCAGCAGCGTAGGGTGGAGGCCGGGCGGAGGGCATGGCTACACCTTC.

Note on this clonotype: Lacking the conserved final phenylalanine or tryptophan, this CDR3 likely reflects a read error. The rearrangement joins TRBV29-1 to TRBJ2-5; 15 nucleotides agree with TRBD2. The germline V gene encodes CDR1 SQVTM and CDR2 ANQGSEA. J was trimmed by 4 bases and V by 7 bases; bases with no gene match: 4. The CDR3 extends over 14 amino acids. The CDR3 is CSAGTSGRTETQYS. DNA for the CDR3: TGCAGCGCGGGGACTAGCGGGAGGACAGAGACCCAGTACTCC.

This rearrangement joins TRBV19 to TRBJ2-3, with D possibly TRBD1 on 6 matching bases. Germline V lookup: CDR1 LNHDA, CDR2 SQIVND (reference sequence). The CDR3 extends over 14 amino acids. Trimming left V 6 bases short and J 6 bases short, with 16 bases between. As DNA, the CDR3 is TGTGCCAGTAGAACGGGGACAACCCTGGATACGCAGTATTTT. Its translation: CASRTGTTLDTQYF.

There are a few counts of this clonotype. V gene TRBV6-1 combines with J gene TRBJ2-5, with 8 bases fitting TRBD1. The J segment lost 3 bases and the V segment lost 3 bases, leaving 0 bases of the junction unmatched. CDR1 is MNHNS, CDR2 SASEGT, per germline. The CDR3 length is 13 residues. The DNA for the CDR3 is TGTGCCAGCAGTGAGACAGGGGAAGAGACCCAGTACTTC. It is translated as CASSETGEETQYF.

The J gene is TRBJ2-7, the V gene TRBV7-2; the D gene is possibly TRBD2 (5 bases). The CDR3 runs to 15 residues. V was trimmed by 2 bases and J by 2 bases, leaving 13 bases between them. The germline gives CDR1 SGHTA, CDR2 FQGNSA. The CDR3 sequence is CASSLQGGAAYEQYF. As DNA, the CDR3 is TGTGCCAGCAGCTTACAAGGAGGCGCAGCCTACGAGCAGTACTTC.

This clonotype showed up just a few times. The chain is built from TRBV20-1 and TRBJ2-7; 10 positions match TRBD2. The CDR3 is made up of 15 amino acids. With 6 bases clipped from V and 1 base from J, the junction kept 9 bases outside the gene matches. Germline CDR1 reads DFQATT; CDR2 reads SNEGSKA (reference sequence). The CDR3 here is CSADPGTSDSYEQYF. The CDR3 nucleotides are TGCAGTGCGGACCCCGGGACTAGCGATTCCTACGAGCAGTACTTC.

This clonotype was recorded a few times. The rearrangement uses TRBV12-3 or TRBV12-4 and TRBJ2-7; D call uncertain. The CDR3 totals 13 residues. V was pared by 6 bases and J by 3 bases, with 12 bases between. CDR3 protein: CASSRQVYYEQYF. Here the CDR3 DNA reads TGTGCCAGCAGCCGACAAGTCTACTACGAGCAGTACTTC.

This clonotype was detected ten times or more. The chain recombines TRBV12-3 or TRBV12-4 with TRBJ2-6; D is undetermined. CDR3 length: 16 amino acids. Trimming removed 5 bases from V and 0 bases from J, with 11 bases in between. The CDR3 here is CASSPRTSSGANVLTF. The CDR3 DNA is TGTGCCAGCAGTCCCAGGACGAGCTCTGGGGCCAACGTCCTGACTTTC.

The rearrangement uses TRBV15 and TRBJ2-5; D possibly corresponds to TRBD1 (5 bases). Germline V CDR1 and CDR2: LNHNV, YYDKDF (reference sequence). V was shortened by 2 bases and J by 4 bases, with 14 bases between the two germline ends. There are 15 residues in the CDR3. CDR3 DNA: TGTGCCACCAGCAGAACCCGACAGTTAATAGAGACCCAGTACTTC. Translated: CATSRTRQLIETQYF.

The chain employs TRBV25-1 and TRBJ1-5; D call uncertain. CDR1 is MGHDK, CDR2 SYGVNS, per germline. There are 13 residues in the CDR3. V dropped 4 bases and J dropped 4 bases, with 8 bases sitting between them. The DNA for the CDR3 is TGTGCCAGCAGTGCGACGGTTAATCAGCCCCAGCATTTT. This codes for CASSATVNQPQHF.

The chain carries TRBV19 and TRBJ2-5, with D perhaps given as TRBD1 or TRBD2 (5 bases each). The J call may be wrong; the DNA end is better matched by TRBJ2-7. The CDR3 is 15 amino acids. Germline V gives CDR1 LNHDA, CDR2 SQIVND (reference sequence). The CDR3 spells CASSFKPGRSYEQYF. As DNA, the CDR3 is TGTGCCAGTAGTTTCAAGCCGGGACGGAGTTACGAGCAGTACTTC.

The chain employs TRBV28 and TRBJ2-7; 8 nucleotides line up with TRBD1. The junction had 3 bases not matched to a gene; V was cut back by 1 base and J by 4 bases. Germline V gene lookup returns CDR1 MDHEN and CDR2 SYDVKM. This CDR3 contains 14 residues. CDR3 region: CASSLLDRVYEQYF. The CDR3 coding sequence is TGTGCCAGCAGTTTATTGGACAGGGTGTACGAGCAGTACTTC.

This clonotype came up many times. The chain carries TRBV28 and TRBJ2-4; possibly TRBD1 for D (6 bases). The CDR3 consists of 14 residues. Germline CDR1 is MDHEN and CDR2 is SYDVKM. Trimming stripped 7 bases from V and 2 bases from J, with 12 bases between. CDR3 region: CASNTQGSKNIQYF. The DNA of the CDR3 is TGTGCCAGCAACACCCAGGGGTCCAAAAACATTCAGTACTTC.

This chain joins TRBV3-1 and TRBJ2-1, with a weak D call TRBD1 (5 bases). The closer fit of TRBJ2-7 to the DNA end suggests the J call may be wrong. The germline V gene encodes CDR1 LGHDT and CDR2 YNNKEL (reference sequence). The CDR3 is 15 amino acids. The CDR3 bases are TGTGCCAGCAGCCAAGGGGGCCTATCCTACAATGAGCAGTACTTC. This codes for CASSQGGLSYNEQYF.

The J gene is TRBJ2-3, the V gene TRBV6-2 or TRBV6-3; 8 bases match TRBD1. The CDR3 consists of 17 residues. Germline values: CDR1 MNHEY, CDR2 SVGEGT. The V segment lost 6 bases and the J segment 4 bases; nucleotides outside the gene matches: 15. The CDR3 nucleotides read TGTGCCAGCAGGGATGAACTTACAGGGACAGGCCCAGATACGCAGTATTTT. Translating it yields CASRDELTGTGPDTQYF.

The chain carries TRBV5-1 and TRBJ2-7, with TRBD2 matching 9 bases. V trimming: 4 bases; J trimming: 0 bases; junction bases outside the gene matches: 11. Germline V lookup: CDR1 SGHRS, CDR2 YFSETQ. This CDR3 is built from 17 residues. CDR3 in amino acids: CASSPGSLAGNSYEQYF. The CDR3, as DNA: TGCGCCAGCAGCCCCGGGTCCCTAGCGGGAAACTCCTACGAGCAGTACTTC. The whole variable domain, filled in from reference TRBV5-1 and TRBJ2-7, reads KAGVTQTPRYLIKTRGQQVTLSCSPISGHRSVSWYQQTPGQGLQFLFEYFSETQRNKGNFPGRFSGRQFSNSRSEMNVSTLELGDSALYLCASSPGSLAGNSYEQYFGPGTRLTVT.